This T cell receptor (beta chain) was captured by sequencing in a study of tissue T cells after allogeneic stem cell transplantation. CDR3 sequences, V/J genes, frequencies and template counts came from survey-depth TCRbeta sequencing. Produced via immunoSEQ multiplex PCR; TCRdb's table is partial and in-frame only. The sample comprises some 2,200 clones, 55% of which are singletons, and more than 15% rests with the top ten. Notes on the study in general: Alloreactivity or antigen specificity of tissue TCRs was not determined; some clones might be host cells. TCR repertoires tracked anatomic similarity, regardless of disease or transplant status. Across patients, clones rarely overlapped, yet motif clusters were shared tissue-specifically.

About this clone: Its antigen is still unknown. Gene names follow the mouse nomenclature. Read sequence stops 1 residue before the CDR3 end, and the germline J gene provides the missing end.

CDR1 and CDR2 (germline): KGHTA, FQNQQP. CDR3 length equals 13 residues. Regarding time point: mouse harvest day 7 after allogeneic transplant. Mouse grafts combined 10^7 T-cell-depleted bone marrow cells with 10^6 splenic CD5+ T cells. The receptor was isolated from a female BALB/c mouse given C57BL/6 T cells with graft-versus-host disease after an allogeneic hematopoietic cell transplant. Sequenced: liver tissue. V is TRBV23 and J is TRBJ2-7; TRBD2, the table's D call, lacks a check against the DNA. CDR3 DNA, as far as it was read: TGCTCCAGCAGTCCGGACTGGGGTTATGAACAGTAC. Translated: CSSSPDWGYEQY. The full-length CDR3 reads as CSSSPDWGYEQYF.